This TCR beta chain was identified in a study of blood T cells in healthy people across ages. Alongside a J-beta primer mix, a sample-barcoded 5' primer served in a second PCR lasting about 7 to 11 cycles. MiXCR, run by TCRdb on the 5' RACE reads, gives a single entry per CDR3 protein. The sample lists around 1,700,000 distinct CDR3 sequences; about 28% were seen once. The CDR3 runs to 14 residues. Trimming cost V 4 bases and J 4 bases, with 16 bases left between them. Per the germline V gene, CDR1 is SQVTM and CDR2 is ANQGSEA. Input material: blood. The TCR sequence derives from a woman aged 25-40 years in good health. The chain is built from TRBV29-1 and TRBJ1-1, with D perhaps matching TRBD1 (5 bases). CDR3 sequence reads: CSVATGGFRTEAFF. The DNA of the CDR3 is TGCAGCGTTGCGACGGGGGGATTTCGCACTGAAGCTTTCTTT.